This T cell receptor (beta chain) was observed in a study of early T cells in non-severe SARS-CoV-2 infection. To note about this clonotype: Its matching antigen is unknown.

Germline assignment: CDR1 SQVTM and CDR2 ANQGSEA. The CDR3 contains 13 residues. Deletions cut 4 bases from V and 7 bases from J, with 16 bases between. Study-level findings and limits: VDJdb-based annotation leaned toward anti-spike CD8 responses and missed private and CD4 specificities.

Individual cDNA molecules received unique molecular identifiers during library preparation. TCRdb independently ran MiXCR on the 5' RACE reads; one entry per CDR3 protein. The sample holds about 80,000 distinct CDR3 sequences, 9% to 13% seen once. The TCR was taken from an adult who was a healthcare worker with PCR-confirmed SARS-CoV-2 infection or an uninfected control (not recorded which). V usage is TRBV29-1 and J usage is TRBJ1-2, with D tentatively TRBD1 (5 bases). Sample: whole blood. CDR3 DNA: TGCAGCGTTGTCGGGGACCCCTTATCTGGCTACACCTTC. Translated, it gives CSVVGDPLSGYTF.